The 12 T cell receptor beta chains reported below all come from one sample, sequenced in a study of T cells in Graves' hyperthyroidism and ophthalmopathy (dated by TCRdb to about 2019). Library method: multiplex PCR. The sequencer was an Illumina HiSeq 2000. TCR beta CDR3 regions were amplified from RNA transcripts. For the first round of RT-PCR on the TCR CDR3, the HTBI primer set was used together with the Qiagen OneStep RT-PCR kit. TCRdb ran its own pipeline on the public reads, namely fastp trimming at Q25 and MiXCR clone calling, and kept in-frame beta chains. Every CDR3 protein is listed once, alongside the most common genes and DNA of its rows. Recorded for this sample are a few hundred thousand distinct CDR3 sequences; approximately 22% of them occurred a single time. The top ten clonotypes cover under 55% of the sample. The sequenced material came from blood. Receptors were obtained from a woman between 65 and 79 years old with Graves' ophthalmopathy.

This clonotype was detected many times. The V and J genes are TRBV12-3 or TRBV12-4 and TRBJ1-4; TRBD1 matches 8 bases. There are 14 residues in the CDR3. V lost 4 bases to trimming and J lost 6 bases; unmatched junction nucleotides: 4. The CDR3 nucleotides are TGTGCCAGCAGTTCACGGACAGGGTATGAAAAACTGTTTTTT. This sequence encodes CASSSRTGYEKLFF.

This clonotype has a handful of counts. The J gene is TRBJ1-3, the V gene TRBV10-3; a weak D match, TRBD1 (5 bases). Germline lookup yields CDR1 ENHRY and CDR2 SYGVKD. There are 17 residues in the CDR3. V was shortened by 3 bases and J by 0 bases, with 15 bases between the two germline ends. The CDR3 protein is CAISDLGHRVSGNTIYF. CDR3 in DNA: TGTGCCATCAGTGACTTAGGACATCGGGTCTCTGGAAACACCATATATTTT.

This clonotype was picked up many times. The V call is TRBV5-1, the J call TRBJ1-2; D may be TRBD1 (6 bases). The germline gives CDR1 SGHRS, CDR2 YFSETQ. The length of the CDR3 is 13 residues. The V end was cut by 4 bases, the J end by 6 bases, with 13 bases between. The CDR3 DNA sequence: TGCGCCAGCAGCATTATGGACAGTGATGGCTACACCTTC. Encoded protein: CASSIMDSDGYTF.

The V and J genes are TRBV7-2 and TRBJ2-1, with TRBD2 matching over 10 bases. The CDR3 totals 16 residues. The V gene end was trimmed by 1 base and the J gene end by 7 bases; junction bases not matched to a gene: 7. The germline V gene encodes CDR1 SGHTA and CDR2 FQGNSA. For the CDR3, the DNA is TGTGCCAGCAGCTTAGTCAGCGGGAGGGGAAGGAATGAGCAGTTCTTC. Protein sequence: CASSLVSGRGRNEQFF.

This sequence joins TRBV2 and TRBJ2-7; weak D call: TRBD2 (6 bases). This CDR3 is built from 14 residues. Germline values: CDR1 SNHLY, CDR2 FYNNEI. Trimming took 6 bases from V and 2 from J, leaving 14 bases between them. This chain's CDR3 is CASSNTSPTYEQYF. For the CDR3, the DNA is TGTGCCAGCAGCAACACTAGCCCAACCTACGAGCAGTACTTC.

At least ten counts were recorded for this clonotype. CDR3 sequence (DNA): TGTGCCAGCAGTTTGGGTCTGGCTGCAACAGGCTACGAGCAGTACTTC. This gives the protein CASSLGLAATGYEQYF. The chain combines TRBV12-3 or TRBV12-4 with TRBJ2-7; D perhaps matches TRBD1 (5 bases). The V gene lost 3 bases and the J gene lost 3 bases, with 18 bases spanning the gap. The CDR3 is 16 residues long.

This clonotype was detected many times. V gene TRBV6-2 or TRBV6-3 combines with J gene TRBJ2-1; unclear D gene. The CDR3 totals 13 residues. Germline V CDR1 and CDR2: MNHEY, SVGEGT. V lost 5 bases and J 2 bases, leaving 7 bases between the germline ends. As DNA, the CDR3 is TGTGCCAGCAGTAGGACGACCTACAATGAGCAGTTCTTC. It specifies CASSRTTYNEQFF.

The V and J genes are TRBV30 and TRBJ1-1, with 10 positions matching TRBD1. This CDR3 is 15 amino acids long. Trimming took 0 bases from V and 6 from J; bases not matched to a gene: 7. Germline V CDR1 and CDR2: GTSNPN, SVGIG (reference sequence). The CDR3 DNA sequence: TGTGCCTGGAGTGTACGTAGGACAGGGGGTGCTGAAGCTTTCTTT. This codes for CAWSVRRTGGAEAFF.

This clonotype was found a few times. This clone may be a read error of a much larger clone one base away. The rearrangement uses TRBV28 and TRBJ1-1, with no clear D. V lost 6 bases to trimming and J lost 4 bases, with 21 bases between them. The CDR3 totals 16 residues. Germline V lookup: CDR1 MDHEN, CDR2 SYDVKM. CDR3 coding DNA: TGTGCCAGCAGAGTCCAGATTCCGGAGTGGAGCACTGAAGCTTTCTTT. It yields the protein CASRVQIPEWSTEAFF.

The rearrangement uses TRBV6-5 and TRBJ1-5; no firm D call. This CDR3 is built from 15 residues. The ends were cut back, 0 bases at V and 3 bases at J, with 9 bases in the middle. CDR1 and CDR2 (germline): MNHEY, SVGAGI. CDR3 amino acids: CASSYSADFNQPQHF. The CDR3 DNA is TGTGCCAGCAGTTACTCTGCAGATTTCAATCAGCCCCAGCATTTT.

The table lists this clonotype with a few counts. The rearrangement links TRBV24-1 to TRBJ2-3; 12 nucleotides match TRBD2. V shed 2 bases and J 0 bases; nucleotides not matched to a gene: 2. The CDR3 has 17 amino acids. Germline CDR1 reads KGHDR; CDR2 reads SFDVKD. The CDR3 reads CATSDSLAGGSTDTQYF. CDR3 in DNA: TGTGCCACCAGTGATTCACTAGCGGGGGGAAGCACAGATACGCAGTATTTT.

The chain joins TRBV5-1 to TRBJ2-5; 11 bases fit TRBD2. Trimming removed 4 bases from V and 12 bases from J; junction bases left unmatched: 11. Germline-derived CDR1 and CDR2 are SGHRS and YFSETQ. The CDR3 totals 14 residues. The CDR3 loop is CASSQPGLADLKYF. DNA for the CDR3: TGCGCCAGCAGCCAACCGGGACTAGCGGATCTGAAGTACTTC.